The clone carrying this TCR beta chain was picked up a small number of times. This entry comes from a study of blood T cell repertoires in COVID-19. At the level of the study: The United States, Italy and Spain supplied acute and convalescent COVID-19 samples. PBMCs, B-cell-depleted T cells, or T cells provided the cDNA or gDNA that made up the material.

Germline V lookup: CDR1 SQVTM, CDR2 ANQGSEA. V lost 4 bases to trimming and J lost 4 bases; unmatched junction nucleotides: 0. The CDR3 consists of 12 residues. The table came from immunoSEQ multiplex PCR; TCRdb's copy has only in-frame clones and leaves some out. The data show approximately 220,000 clones, approximately 80% seen once. The J gene is TRBJ1-1, the V gene TRBV29-1, with 10 bases lining up with TRBD1. The TCR was taken from a man in his forties with acute or convalescent COVID-19. The specimen sequenced was peripheral blood. The CDR3 region is CSVGTGGTEAFF. DNA for the CDR3: TGCAGCGTTGGGACAGGGGGCACTGAAGCTTTCTTT.